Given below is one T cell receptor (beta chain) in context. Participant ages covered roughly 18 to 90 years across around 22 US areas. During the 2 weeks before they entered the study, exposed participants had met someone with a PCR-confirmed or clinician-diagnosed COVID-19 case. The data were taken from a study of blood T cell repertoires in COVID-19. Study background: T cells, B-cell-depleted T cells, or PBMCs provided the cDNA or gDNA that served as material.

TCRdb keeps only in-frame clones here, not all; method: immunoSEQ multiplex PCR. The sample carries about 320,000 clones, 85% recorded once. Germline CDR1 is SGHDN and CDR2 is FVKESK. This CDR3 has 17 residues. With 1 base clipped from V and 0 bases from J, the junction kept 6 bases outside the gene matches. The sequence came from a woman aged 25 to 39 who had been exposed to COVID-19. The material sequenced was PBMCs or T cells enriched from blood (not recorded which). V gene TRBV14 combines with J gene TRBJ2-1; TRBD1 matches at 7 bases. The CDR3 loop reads CASSQGRSGGSYNEQFF. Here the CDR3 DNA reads TGTGCCAGCAGCCAAGGTCGGTCAGGGGGCTCCTACAATGAGCAGTTCTTC.